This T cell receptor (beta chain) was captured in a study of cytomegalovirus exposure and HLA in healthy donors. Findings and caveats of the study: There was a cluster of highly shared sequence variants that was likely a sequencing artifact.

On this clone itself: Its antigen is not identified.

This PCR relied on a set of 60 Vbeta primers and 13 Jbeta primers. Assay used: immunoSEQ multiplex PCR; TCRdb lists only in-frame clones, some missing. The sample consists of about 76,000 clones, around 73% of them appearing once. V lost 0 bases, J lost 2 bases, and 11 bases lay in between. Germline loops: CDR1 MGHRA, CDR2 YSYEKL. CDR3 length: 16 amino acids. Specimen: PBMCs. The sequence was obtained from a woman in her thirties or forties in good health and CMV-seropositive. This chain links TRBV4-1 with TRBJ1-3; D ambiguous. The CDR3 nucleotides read TGCGCCAGCAGCCAAGATCGGCACGGGACTGGAAACACCATATATTTT. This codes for CASSQDRHGTGNTIYF.